Described below is a single T cell receptor beta chain sequence and its context. No cognate antigen has been identified for it. No base quality information exists; no much larger clone differs at one position. The study was a case-control design nested within a healthcare worker cohort in London, UK, with weekly nasopharyngeal swab PCR tests and blood sampling. Between 23 and 31 March 2020, the week of the UK lockdown, healthcare workers were enrolled and then followed up weekly for as long as 16 weeks. This entry comes from a study of early T cells in non-severe SARS-CoV-2 infection (dated by TCRdb to the early 2020s). Looking at the study overall: Because TCR sequencing was done on bulk RNA from unsorted whole blood, the alpha and beta chains could not be paired.

Its CDR3 holds 13 amino acids, cysteine through phenylalanine. The sequence is cut down to CDR3 DNA, 39 bases in frame from base 1. The V and J ends are trimmed by 8 bases and 4 bases, leaving 14 bases between them. The germline V gene encodes CDR1 LNHDA and CDR2 SQIVND (reference sequence). The method was 5' RACE. Sequencing was performed on a NextSeq 500. Unique molecular identifiers were attached to individual cDNA molecules in the TCR library protocol so that sequencing error and PCR bias could be corrected. Both TCR alpha and beta chains were sequenced, and tight co-correlation was observed between alpha and beta sequence abundances in each sample. The paper's processing steps were these. V gene, J gene and CDR3 annotation of TCR sequences was performed with Decombinator V4. TCRs were defined as expanded if a significant change between any two time points was detected under a Poisson model with p below 0.0001. Abundances of TCRs were expressed as counts per million after normalisation to the total number of TCRs sequenced in each sample. TRAV1-2 paired with TRAJ12, TRAJ20 or TRAJ33 defined MAIT TCRs, while TRAV10 paired with TRAJ18 defined iNKT TCRs. VDJdb, accessed 1 November 2021, was searched for CMV, EBV and SARS-CoV-2 annotated TCRs, excluding TCRs annotated for multiple antigens. TCRdb cleaned the public reads at Q25 with fastp, built clones with MiXCR and kept in-frame beta chains. Rows matching on CDR3 protein sequence are summarized as one entry with the most common DNA and genes. The authors' filters were not applied to this entry. This sample comprises tens of thousands of distinct CDR3 sequences, under 15% of them detected only once. The top ten hold around 4.7% of the sample.

Broad study findings and their caveats: VDJdb matching was skewed toward anti-spike CD8 responses, so virus-specific expansions were likely underestimated and private and CD4 specificities were missed.

The rearrangement joined TRBV19 to TRBJ1-2, with a weak D call of TRBD1 (5 bases match). This clonotype originated in an adult who was a healthcare worker with PCR-confirmed SARS-CoV-2 infection or an uninfected control (not recorded which). The sample was whole blood. Here the CDR3 is given as CASRPGLIYGYTF. The sequenced DNA: TGTGCCAGTCGACCGGGACTCATCTATGGCTACACCTTC. When the CDR3 is completed using the reference TRBV19 and TRBJ1-2 genes on either side, the full variable domain is DGGITQSPKYLFRKEGQNVTLSCEQNLNHDAMYWYRQDPGQGLRLIYYSQIVNDFQKGDIAEGYSVSREKKESFPLTVTSAQKNPTAFYLCASRPGLIYGYTFGSGTRLTVV.